These 24 T cell receptor beta chains were sequenced from one sample in a study of identical twins. MiXCR, applied by TCRdb to the 5' RACE reads, yields one record per CDR3 protein. The data contain 200,000 to 300,000 distinct CDR3 sequences, roughly 13% of them seen just once; the ten biggest clones take up approximately 4%. This sample was also put to use in a study of yellow fever vaccine responses in identical twins.

The specimen sequenced was memory (CD45RO+) T cells sorted from blood. These receptors were obtained from a woman younger than 35 in good health.

The J gene is TRBJ2-3, the V gene TRBV24-1; the D gene is possibly TRBD2 (5 bases). CDR1 and CDR2 (germline): KGHDR, SFDVKD. This CDR3 is 13 amino acids long. V dropped 2 bases and J dropped 5 bases, with 7 bases sitting between them. CDR3 region: CATSDYRGDTQYF. The CDR3 nucleotides are TGTGCCACCAGTGATTATCGGGGAGATACGCAGTATTTT.

This clonotype has a count of ten or more. The chain recombines TRBV5-6 with TRBJ2-4; perhaps TRBD2 as D (5 bases). This CDR3 comprises 16 residues. Between the trimmed V and J ends, which lost 1 base and 1 base, there was a span of 12 bases. Per the germline V gene, CDR1 is SGHDT and CDR2 is YYEEEE. CDR3 in DNA: TGTGCCAGCAGCTTGTTAGGGAGTACGGCCAAAAACATTCAGTACTTC. Its protein product is CASSLLGSTAKNIQYF.

The count of this clonotype is one. A much larger clone differs by one base, so this may be a read error. The chain recombines TRBV7-3 with TRBJ2-2; 11 bases line up with TRBD2. The CDR3 is made up of 15 amino acids. Per the germline V gene, CDR1 is SGHTA and CDR2 is FQGTGA. After removal of 5 bases from V and 4 bases from J, the junction contained 3 bases not matched to a gene. The CDR3 coding sequence is TGTGCCAGCAGCCCGACTAGCGGGGTCACCGGGGAGCTGTTTTTT. Its translation is CASSPTSGVTGELFF. The complete variable domain, with remaining parts taken from reference TRBV7-3 and TRBJ2-2, reads GAGVSQTPSNKVTEKGKYVELRCDPISGHTALYWYRQSLGQGPEFLIYFQGTGAADDSGLPNDRFFAVRPEGSVSTLKIQRTERGDSAVYLCASSPTSGVTGELFFGEGSRLTVL.

The V gene is TRBV3-1, the J gene TRBJ2-3, with TRBD2 matching 10 bases. The CDR3 is made up of 15 amino acids. Germline CDR1 reads LGHDT; CDR2 reads YNNKEL (reference sequence). Trimming cost V 6 bases and J 4 bases; bases outside gene matches: 7. CDR3 amino acids: CASRRSGGPADTQYF. CDR3 in DNA: TGTGCCAGCAGACGTAGCGGGGGGCCGGCAGATACGCAGTATTTT.

The chain joins TRBV11-2 to TRBJ2-3, with 7 nucleotides matching TRBD2. V was clipped by 3 bases and J by 7 bases; unmatched bases: 7. The germline V gene encodes CDR1 SGHAT and CDR2 FQNNGV. The CDR3 is 14 residues long. CDR3 region: CASSFGTNTYTQYF. The CDR3 region has the DNA TGTGCCAGCAGCTTTGGGACTAATACATATACGCAGTATTTT.

This rearrangement joins TRBV5-6 to TRBJ2-1, with D maybe TRBD1 (6 bases). The CDR3 runs 11 residues. CDR1 and CDR2 (germline): SGHDT, YYEEEE. V dropped 3 bases and J dropped 13 bases, with 11 bases sitting between them. As DNA, the CDR3 is TGTGCCAGCAGCTATACAGGGTCCCAGTTCTTC. Protein product: CASSYTGSQFF.

The chain joins TRBV10-2 to TRBJ2-1; D perhaps matches TRBD1 (5 bases). This CDR3 has 14 residues. The germline V gene has CDR1 WSHSY and CDR2 SAAADI. V was trimmed by 0 bases and J by 12 bases, leaving 15 bases between them. The CDR3 here is CASSESGSRRGQFF. As DNA, the CDR3 is TGCGCCAGCAGTGAGTCAGGATCACGAAGGGGGCAGTTCTTC.

A few counts support this clonotype. The V call is TRBV29-1, the J call TRBJ1-3; D is unclear. This CDR3 contains 11 residues. Germline CDR1 SQVTM, CDR2 ANQGSEA. V lost 6 bases and J 0 bases, leaving 3 bases between the germline ends. As DNA, the CDR3 is TGCAGCGTCATCTCTGGAAACACCATATATTTT. Translated, it gives CSVISGNTIYF.

This clonotype was detected many times. The J gene is TRBJ2-1, the V gene TRBV3-1; the match to TRBD2 covers 8 bases. The CDR3 totals 16 residues. The V gene's germline CDR1 is LGHDT and CDR2 YNNKEL (reference sequence). The V gene end was trimmed by 1 base and the J gene end by 6 bases; junction bases not matched to a gene: 8. The CDR3 bases are TGTGCCAGCAGCCAAGGCGGACTAGCATCGGGCAATGAGCAGTTCTTC. It encodes CASSQGGLASGNEQFF.

This clonotype was observed a handful of times. The chain links TRBV3-1 to TRBJ2-5; TRBD1 aligns across 10 bases. The V gene end was trimmed by 5 bases and the J gene end by 5 bases; junction bases not matched to a gene: 5. CDR1 and CDR2 from the germline V gene are LGHDT and YNNKEL (reference sequence). The CDR3 has 14 residues. Here the CDR3 DNA reads TGTGCCAGCAGCTTTGGGACAGGGGCCGAGACCCAGTACTTC. Translation: CASSFGTGAETQYF.

The genes are TRBV5-4 and TRBJ2-5, with 7 nucleotides matching TRBD1. The CDR3 length is 15 residues. Trimming removed 4 bases from V and 5 bases from J; junction bases left unmatched: 11. From germline, CDR1 is SGHNT and CDR2 YYREEE (reference sequence). Here the CDR3 reads CASSRQGQSRETQYF. As DNA, the CDR3 is TGTGCCAGCAGCCGGCAGGGACAGTCGAGGGAGACCCAGTACTTC.

This chain links TRBV7-9 with TRBJ2-3, with a weak D call TRBD2 (6 bases). The CDR3 consists of 17 residues. Germline V gene data show CDR1 as SEHNR and CDR2 as FQNEAQ (reference sequence). The V end lost 4 bases, the J end lost 9 bases, and 26 bases lay between the germline ends. The CDR3 DNA follows: TGTGCCAGCAGCTACACCCGGATGACCGAGGAGGGAGGAACGCAGTATTTT. Translated, it gives CASSYTRMTEEGGTQYF.

The genes are TRBV10-3 and TRBJ2-3; 10 bases match TRBD2. This CDR3 region has 19 residues. The V and J ends lost 4 bases and 0 bases, in that order; junction bases with no gene match: 13. CDR1 and CDR2 (germline): ENHRY, SYGVKD. CDR3 residues: CAISVRTSGAPTSTDTQYF. For the CDR3, the DNA is TGTGCCATCAGTGTAAGGACTAGCGGAGCCCCTACTAGCACAGATACGCAGTATTTT.

A few counts support this clonotype. The chain links TRBV30 to TRBJ1-2; TRBD1 agrees at 8 bases. The CDR3 totals 14 residues. Losses at the gene ends were 2 bases for V and 4 bases for J; bases not matched to a gene: 6. Germline values: CDR1 GTSNPN, CDR2 SVGIG (reference sequence). The CDR3 bases are TGTGCCTGGAGTTCACGGACAGGGATCTATGGCTACACCTTC. Amino acid sequence: CAWSSRTGIYGYTF.

The table lists this clonotype with a few counts. V gene TRBV20-1 combines with J gene TRBJ2-3, with a weak D call TRBD2 (6 bases). The CDR3 consists of 13 residues. V shed 0 bases and J shed 6 bases, with 10 bases lying between them. Germline CDR1 DFQATT, CDR2 SNEGSKA (reference sequence). For the CDR3, the DNA is TGCAGTGCTAGAGATCCTCGGGGGGATACGCAGTATTTT. Protein: CSARDPRGDTQYF.

This clonotype came up many times. The gene calls are TRBV2 and TRBJ2-5; TRBD1 or TRBD2 may be the D gene (5 bases each). This CDR3 has 14 amino acids. Germline CDR1 SNHLY, CDR2 FYNNEI. With 6 bases removed from V and 1 base from J, the gap between germline ends came to 12 bases. CDR3: CASRAGTTQETQYF. The CDR3 DNA reads as TGTGCCAGCAGGGCCGGGACCACCCAAGAGACCCAGTACTTC.

This clonotype was observed a few times. This chain connects TRBV20-1 to TRBJ2-7; 9 bases align to TRBD1. From germline, CDR1 is DFQATT and CDR2 SNEGSKA (reference sequence). This CDR3 is 13 amino acids long. J was trimmed by 9 bases and V by 6 bases; bases with no gene match: 12. CDR3: CSAVTGTGYGQYF. In DNA, the CDR3 is TGCAGTGCAGTTACCGGGACAGGGTATGGGCAGTACTTC.

This clonotype turned up a few times. The chain is built from TRBV18 and TRBJ1-2; unclear D gene. The CDR3 has 13 amino acids. CDR1 and CDR2 (germline): KGHSH, LQKENI. Trimming stripped 6 bases from V and 2 bases from J, with 10 bases between. CDR3 residues: CASSLVDNYGYTF. The CDR3 DNA sequence: TGTGCCAGCTCCTTAGTTGACAACTATGGCTACACCTTC.

This clonotype has just a few counts. The chain recombines TRBV18 with TRBJ2-3; D uncertain. Germline CDR1 is KGHSH and CDR2 is LQKENI. V dropped 1 base and J dropped 4 bases, with 12 bases sitting between them. The CDR3 is 15 residues long. CDR3 DNA sequence: TGTGCCAGCTCACCACTAAGGTCAAGCGCAGATACGCAGTATTTT. Protein sequence: CASSPLRSSADTQYF.

In its sample, this clonotype was seen many times. J is TRBJ1-3 and V is TRBV12-3 or TRBV12-4; no clear D. V was shortened by 2 bases and J by 4 bases, with 12 bases between the two germline ends. The CDR3 totals 15 residues. The CDR3: CASSLYQPGGNTIYF. The CDR3 coding sequence is TGTGCCAGCAGTTTATACCAACCTGGAGGAAACACCATATATTTT.

The chain links TRBV3-1 to TRBJ2-7; no firm D call. The V gene lost 4 bases and the J gene lost 2 bases, with 12 bases spanning the gap. CDR3 length equals 14 residues. CDR1 is LGHDT, CDR2 YNNKEL, per germline (reference sequence). The CDR3, as DNA: TGTGCCAGCAGCCCCGGGCCAGTCCCCTACGAGCAGTACTTC. This translates into CASSPGPVPYEQYF.

The chain recombines TRBV28 with TRBJ2-1; 10 bases match TRBD2. Per the germline V gene, CDR1 is MDHEN and CDR2 is SYDVKM. The V segment lost 4 bases and the J segment 4 bases; nucleotides outside the gene matches: 28. The CDR3 is 23 residues long. The CDR3 DNA is TGTGCCAGCAGTTCCCCCGGACAGGGATACTCCCAGCGGGAGGGAGGAGTATACAATGAGCAGTTCTTC. Encoded protein: CASSSPGQGYSQREGGVYNEQFF.

CDR3 coding DNA: TGTGCCAGCAGCCAGGGGACTACCTTTCAAGAGACCCAGTACTTC. This translates into CASSQGTTFQETQYF. V gene TRBV7-2 combines with J gene TRBJ2-5; weak D call: TRBD2 (7 bases). Germline loops: CDR1 SGHTA, CDR2 FQGNSA. The V end lost 5 bases, the J end lost 2 bases, and 15 bases lay between the germline ends. The CDR3 covers 15 residues.

This clonotype was seen repeatedly, ten times or more. The gene calls are TRBV6-5 and TRBJ1-6; 9 bases fit TRBD1. Germline trimming cut 5 bases from V and 7 bases from J; bases unmatched to any gene: 6. The CDR3 has 15 residues. Germline V gene sequence: CDR1 MNHEY, CDR2 SVGAGI. CDR3 protein: CASSRLDRGNSPLHF. CDR3 bases: TGTGCCAGCAGTCGACTCGACAGGGGGAATTCACCCCTCCACTTT.